This T cell receptor (beta chain) was sequenced in a study of T cells in Graves' hyperthyroidism and ophthalmopathy. Study-level information: Peripheral blood was taken when the disease was first diagnosed, before any treatment began. Study-level results: Ophthalmopathy could be told apart from stable hyperthyroidism with a 13 V-J model. Appearing also in blood were most of the thyroid clonotypes expanded above 0.001.

Blood dates from first hyperthyroidism diagnosis, before any ophthalmopathy symptoms. This clonotype occurred many times. The antigen is not known. Germline is not matched at one junction end, which may reflect a read error. The CDR3 contains 13 residues. CDR1 is SSHAT, CDR2 FNYEAQ, per germline (reference sequence). Amplified TCR beta CDR3 regions derived from RNA transcripts. The HTBI primer set drove a first-round RT-PCR of the TCR CDR3. MiXCR, applied by TCRdb to the multiplex PCR reads, yields one record per CDR3 protein. Here the sample spans about 360,000 distinct CDR3 sequences, roughly 13% being singletons.

Sequenced material: blood. The genes are TRBV7-7 and TRBJ2-3, with D tentatively TRBD1 (5 bases). This receptor was taken from a young man with Graves' hyperthyroidism that later progressed to Graves' ophthalmopathy. The CDR3 sequence: CASSLDSGDTQYF. CDR3 bases: TGTGCTAGCAGCTTAGATTCAGGGGATACGCAGTATTTT. Based on the CDR3 plus reference TRBV7-7 and TRBJ2-3, the full variable domain is GAGVSQSPRYKVTKRGQDVTLRCDPISSHATLYWYQQALGQGPEFLTYFNYEAQPDKSGLPSDRFSAERPEGSISTLTIQRTEQRDSAMYRCASSLDSGDTQYFGPGTRLTVL.